The clone carrying this T cell receptor beta chain was detected only a few times. The record originates from a study of blood T cell repertoires in COVID-19. Study-wide context: Samples representing acute and convalescent COVID-19 were sourced from the United States, Italy and Spain. T cells, B-cell-depleted T cells, or PBMCs supplied cDNA or gDNA.

The authors' processing: Amplifying reference gene primers gave estimates of nucleated cell counts. Clones were sequenced by immunoSEQ multiplex PCR, and TCRdb holds only the in-frame ones, with some missing. V, J and clone size are taken as reported in that table, and D and trimming were inferred from the DNA itself. This sample has about 220,000 clones, with about 82% found just once. The CDR3 length is 13 residues. Germline V lookup: CDR1 SGHAT, CDR2 FQDESV (reference sequence). Deletions cut 5 bases from V and 0 bases from J, with 8 bases between. The sequence was collected from a woman in her 70s with COVID-19, enrolled during active disease. The chain combines TRBV11-1 with TRBJ2-7; D unclear. Specimen: peripheral blood. The CDR3 coding sequence is TGTGCCAGCAGCCCCCGGAGCTCCTACGAGCAGTACTTC. Translated: CASSPRSSYEQYF.